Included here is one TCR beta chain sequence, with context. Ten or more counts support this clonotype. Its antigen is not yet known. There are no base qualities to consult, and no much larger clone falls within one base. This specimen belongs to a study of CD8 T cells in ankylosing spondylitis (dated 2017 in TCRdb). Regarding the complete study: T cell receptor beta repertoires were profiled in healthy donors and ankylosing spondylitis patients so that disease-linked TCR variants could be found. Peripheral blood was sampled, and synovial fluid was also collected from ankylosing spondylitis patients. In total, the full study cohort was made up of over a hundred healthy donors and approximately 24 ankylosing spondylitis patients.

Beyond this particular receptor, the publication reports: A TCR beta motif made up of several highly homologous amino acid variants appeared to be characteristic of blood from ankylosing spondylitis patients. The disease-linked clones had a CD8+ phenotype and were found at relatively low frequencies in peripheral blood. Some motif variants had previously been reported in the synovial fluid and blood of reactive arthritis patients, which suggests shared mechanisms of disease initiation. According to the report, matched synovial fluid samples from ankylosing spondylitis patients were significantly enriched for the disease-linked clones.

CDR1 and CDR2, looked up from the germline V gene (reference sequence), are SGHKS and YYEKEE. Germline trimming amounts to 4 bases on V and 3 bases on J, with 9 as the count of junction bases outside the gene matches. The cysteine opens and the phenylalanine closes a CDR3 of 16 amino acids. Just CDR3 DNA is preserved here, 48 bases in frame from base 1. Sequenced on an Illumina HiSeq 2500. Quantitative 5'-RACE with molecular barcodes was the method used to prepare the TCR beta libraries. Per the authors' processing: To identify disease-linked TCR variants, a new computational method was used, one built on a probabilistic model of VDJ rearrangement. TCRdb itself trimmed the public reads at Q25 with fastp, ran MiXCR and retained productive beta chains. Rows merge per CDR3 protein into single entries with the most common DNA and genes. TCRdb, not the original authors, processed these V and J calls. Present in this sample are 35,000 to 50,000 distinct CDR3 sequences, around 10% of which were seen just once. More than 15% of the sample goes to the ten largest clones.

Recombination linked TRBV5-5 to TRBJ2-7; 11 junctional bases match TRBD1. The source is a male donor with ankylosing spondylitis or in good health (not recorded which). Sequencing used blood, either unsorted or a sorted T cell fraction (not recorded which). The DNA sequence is TGTGCCAGCAGCCGAGGACAGGGGGCTAATGACTACGAGCAGTACTTC. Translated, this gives CASSRGQGANDYEQYF.